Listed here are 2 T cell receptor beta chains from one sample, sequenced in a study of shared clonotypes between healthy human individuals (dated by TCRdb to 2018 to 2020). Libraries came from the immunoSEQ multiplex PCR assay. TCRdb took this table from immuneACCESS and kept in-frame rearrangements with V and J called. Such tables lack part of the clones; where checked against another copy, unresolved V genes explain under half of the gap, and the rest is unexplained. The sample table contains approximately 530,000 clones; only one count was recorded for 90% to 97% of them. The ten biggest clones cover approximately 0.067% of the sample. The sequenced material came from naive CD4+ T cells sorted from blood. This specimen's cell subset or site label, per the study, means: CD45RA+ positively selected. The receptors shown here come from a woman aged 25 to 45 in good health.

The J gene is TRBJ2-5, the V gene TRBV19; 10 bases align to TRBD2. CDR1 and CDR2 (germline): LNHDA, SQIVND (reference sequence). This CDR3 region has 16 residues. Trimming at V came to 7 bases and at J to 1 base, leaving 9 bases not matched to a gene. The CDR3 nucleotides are TGTGCCAGTACCGCAAGGGTAGCGGGAGGCCAAGAGACCCAGTACTTC. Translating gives CASTARVAGGQETQYF.

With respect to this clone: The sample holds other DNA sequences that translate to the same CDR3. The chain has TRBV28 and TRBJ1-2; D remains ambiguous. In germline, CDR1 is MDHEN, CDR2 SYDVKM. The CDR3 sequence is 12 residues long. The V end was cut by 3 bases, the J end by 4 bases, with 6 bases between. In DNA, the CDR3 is TGTGCCAGCAGTTTGGGCAGCTATGGCTACACCTTC. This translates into CASSLGSYGYTF.